This T cell receptor beta chain was documented in a study of long-term antiretroviral therapy in people with HIV. At least one PBMC sample before ART and at least two after were required. A v3.0 immunoSEQ assay was performed at survey level. Some clones are missing from TCRdb's copy, which holds only in-frame ones; the method was immunoSEQ multiplex PCR. The data contain some 16,000 clones, around 80% of them singletons. This CDR3 is built from 16 residues. The J segment lost 5 bases and the V segment lost 2 bases, leaving 7 bases of the junction unmatched. CDR1 is SGHRS and CDR2 is YFSETQ in the germline V gene. Study findings and constraints: It was observed that HIV repertoires exhibited narrower CDR3 length ranges than controls.

Concerning this clone itself: The antigen is not known.

This TCR derives from a man aged 40-49 years with HIV. V usage is TRBV5-1 and J usage is TRBJ2-1, with 10 nucleotides matching TRBD2. Sequencing used unsorted PBMCs, obtained 2.1 years after starting antiretroviral therapy. The DNA of the CDR3 is TGCGCCAGCAGCTTTCTCCGGACTAGCGGAGACAATGAGCAGTTCTTC. This codes for CASSFLRTSGDNEQFF.